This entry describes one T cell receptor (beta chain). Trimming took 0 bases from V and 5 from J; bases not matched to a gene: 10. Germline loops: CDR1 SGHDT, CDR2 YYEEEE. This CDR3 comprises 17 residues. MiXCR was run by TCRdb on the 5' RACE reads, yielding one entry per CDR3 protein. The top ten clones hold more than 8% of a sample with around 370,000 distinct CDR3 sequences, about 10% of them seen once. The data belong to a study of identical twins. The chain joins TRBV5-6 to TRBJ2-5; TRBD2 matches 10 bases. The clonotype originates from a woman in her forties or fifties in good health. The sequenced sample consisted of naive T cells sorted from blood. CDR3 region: CASSLGVRTSGRETQYF. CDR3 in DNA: TGTGCCAGCAGCTTGGGTGTGAGGACTAGCGGTCGGGAGACCCAGTACTTC.